This T cell receptor (beta chain) derives from a study of shared clonotypes between healthy human individuals. Study conclusions and caveats: Exclusively blood specimens were collected; tissue repertoires likely differ. Memory subsets generally showed smaller estimated richness than naive subsets did. Few donors limited the genetic and exposure-history diversity represented.

CD45RO-negative CD8 cells positively selected for CCR7 made up the naive population, which excluded terminally differentiated effector memory CD45RA+ cells. Participating donors were healthy, HIV-negative adults free of recent acute infections or vaccinations. As for this clone: Its specificity is unknown.

TCRdb's copy holds only in-frame clones and misses some; the assay was immunoSEQ multiplex PCR. The table lists 1.5 million to 2.5 million clones, approximately 94% of them singletons. V shed 4 bases and J 4 bases; nucleotides not matched to a gene: 10. In germline, CDR1 is SGHVS, CDR2 FNYEAQ. This CDR3 spans 17 amino acids. Sequencing was carried out using naive CD8+ T cells sorted from blood. This receptor was obtained from a man aged 18-30 years in good health. The chain couples TRBV7-6 to TRBJ2-5, with 12 bases that match TRBD2. Here the CDR3 reads CASSSRTSGTSGETQYF. The DNA for the CDR3 is TGTGCCAGCAGCTCGCGGACTAGCGGGACTTCGGGAGAGACCCAGTACTTC.